These T cell receptor beta chains were read from a single sample in a study of blood T cells in healthy people across ages. TCRdb called the 5' RACE reads again in MiXCR, with one record for every CDR3 protein. This table holds 1.4 million or so distinct CDR3 sequences, about 42% found once. Material for sequencing was blood. The receptor source for this set is a woman aged 18-29 years in good health. The CDR3 runs from the conserved cysteine through the conserved F or W. A D gene is named only where the DNA matches it firmly. Not all rows give a size; the values are once, few, many and, for expanded clones, a class.

v_call	clone_size	d_call	j_call	cdr3_aa	cdr3_nt
TRBV9	few	TRBD2	TRBJ2-7	CASSAQTSQEQYF	TGTGCCAGCAGCGCCCAGACTAGCCAGGAGCAGTACTTC
TRBV29-1	many	NA	TRBJ1-5	CSVSQGFNQPQHF	TGCAGCGTTTCCCAGGGGTTCAATCAGCCCCAGCATTTT
TRBV28	NA	TRBD2	TRBJ2-7	CASSTSGSPYEQYF	TGTGCCAGCAGCACTAGCGGGAGTCCTTACGAGCAGTACTTC
TRBV7-2	NA	NA	TRBJ2-3	CASSRNRQDTQYF	TGTGCCAGCAGCCGGAACAGGCAAGATACGCAGTATTTT
TRBV4-2	once	NA	TRBJ1-2	CASSPITRTSNYGYTF	TGTGCCAGCAGCCCCATTACAAGGACTTCTAACTATGGCTACACCTTC
TRBV7-2	NA	TRBD1	TRBJ1-5	CASSSLRIGTGWNQPQHF	TGTGCCAGCAGCTCCCTCAGGATAGGGACAGGGTGGAATCAGCCCCAGCATTTT
TRBV7-2	NA	NA	TRBJ2-1	CASSPKYEQFF	TGTGCCAGCAGCCCTAAATACGAGCAGTTCTTC
TRBV11-2	few	TRBD2	TRBJ2-3	CASSSRLAVSTDTQYF	TGTGCCAGCAGCTCAAGACTAGCGGTTAGCACAGATACGCAGTATTTT
TRBV6-6	few	TRBD1	TRBJ2-2	CASRDREYHGELFF	TGTGCCAGCAGGGACAGGGAATATCACGGGGAGCTGTTTTTT
TRBV9	few	NA	TRBJ1-1	CASSPRLRDTEAFF	TGTGCCAGCAGCCCCAGGTTGCGGGACACTGAAGCTTTCTTT
TRBV3-1	NA	NA	TRBJ2-5	CASSQPGTNFQETQYF	TGTGCCAGCAGCCAACCCGGGACAAACTTTCAAGAGACCCAGTACTTC
TRBV20-1	NA	TRBD2	TRBJ2-7	CSAKTSGRASEQYF	TGCAGTGCCAAAACTAGCGGGAGGGCCAGCGAGCAGTACTTC
TRBV20-1	NA	NA	TRBJ2-7	CSASFPRRPYEQYF	TGCAGTGCTAGTTTTCCACGCCGCCCCTACGAGCAGTACTTC
TRBV29-1	few	NA	TRBJ2-1	CSVAVDGSYNEQFF	TGCAGCGTCGCCGTCGACGGCAGCTACAATGAGCAGTTCTTC
TRBV24-1	NA	TRBD1	TRBJ2-7	CATSDSGTGRYEQYF	TGTGCCACCAGTGATTCCGGGACAGGGCGGTACGAGCAGTACTTC
TRBV7-3	NA	TRBD2	TRBJ2-1	CASSFLAGGRYNEQFF	TGTGCCAGCAGCTTCCTAGCGGGAGGGAGATACAATGAGCAGTTCTTC
TRBV6-2/TRBV6-3	few	NA	TRBJ2-1	CASSWVPSGRSNEQFF	TGTGCCAGCAGTTGGGTACCTTCGGGGAGAAGCAATGAGCAGTTCTTC
TRBV7-9	NA	TRBD2	TRBJ2-5	CASSPLLETSAYQETQYF	TGTGCCAGCAGCCCACTCCTCGAGACTAGCGCTTACCAAGAGACCCAGTACTTC
TRBV5-1	NA	TRBD2	TRBJ2-3	CASKATSGTDTQYF	TGCGCCAGCAAGGCGACTAGCGGCACAGATACGCAGTATTTT
TRBV2	NA	TRBD1	TRBJ1-1	CASSPTGTGVGTEAFF	TGTGCCAGCAGTCCCACCGGGACAGGGGTAGGCACTGAAGCTTTCTTT
TRBV7-9	NA	TRBD1	TRBJ2-6	CASSSNSGGSEANVLTF	TGTGCCAGCAGCTCTAACTCAGGGGGATCTGAGGCCAACGTCCTGACTTTC
TRBV29-1	few	NA	TRBJ1-2	CSVAGIYGYTF	TGCAGCGTTGCCGGGATCTATGGCTACACCTTC
TRBV14	NA	NA	TRBJ2-6	CASSFSGVLTF	TGTGCCAGCAGCTTCTCCGGCGTCCTGACTTTC
TRBV28	few	NA	TRBJ2-7	CASTSPRDIKYEQYF	TGTGCCAGCACTTCCCCCCGGGACATTAAATACGAGCAGTACTTC
TRBV24-1	NA	NA	TRBJ2-1	CATSEFREQFF	TGTGCCACCAGCGAGTTCCGTGAGCAGTTCTTC
TRBV29-1	NA	NA	TRBJ1-1	CSALSTNTEAFF	TGCAGCGCTTTGTCTACGAACACTGAAGCTTTCTTT
TRBV27	NA	NA	TRBJ2-7	CASSRAGPNEQYF	TGTGCCAGCAGTAGGGCGGGTCCAAACGAGCAGTACTTC
TRBV25-1	NA	TRBD2	TRBJ2-5	CASSPELAGETQYF	TGTGCCAGCAGTCCTGAACTAGCGGGAGAGACCCAGTACTTC
TRBV28	NA	TRBD1	TRBJ2-7	CASSRQGAKDEQYF	TGTGCCAGCAGTCGACAGGGGGCTAAGGACGAGCAGTACTTC
TRBV29-1	many	NA	TRBJ2-5	CSALDRRQETQYF	TGCAGTGCCCTCGACAGGAGACAAGAGACCCAGTACTTC
TRBV30	few	TRBD1	TRBJ1-6	CAWARGYNSPLHF	TGTGCCTGGGCCAGGGGGTATAATTCACCCCTCCACTTT
TRBV29-1	NA	TRBD1	TRBJ2-5	CSSGQGQETQYF	TGCAGCTCAGGACAGGGTCAGGAGACCCAGTACTTC
TRBV12-3/TRBV12-4	many	NA	TRBJ1-5	CASRPTGNQPQHF	TGTGCCAGCCGGCCGACGGGCAATCAGCCCCAGCATTTT
TRBV28	NA	NA	TRBJ2-1	CASSLWSGGGNYNEQFF	TGTGCCAGCAGTTTATGGTCCGGAGGCGGGAACTACAATGAGCAGTTCTTC
TRBV9	NA	NA	TRBJ2-5	CASSVGQSQETQYF	TGTGCCAGCAGCGTAGGACAGTCTCAAGAGACCCAGTACTTC
TRBV4-3	NA	NA	TRBJ2-7	CASSLDRQAAYEQYF	TGCGCCAGCAGCCTTGACCGACAGGCCGCCTACGAGCAGTACTTC
TRBV29-1	NA	TRBD1	TRBJ2-5	CSVGQGPQETQYF	TGCAGCGTTGGACAGGGGCCTCAAGAGACCCAGTACTTC
TRBV9	once	TRBD2	TRBJ2-7	CTSSVGGTSGSYEQYF	TGTACCAGCAGCGTAGGGGGGACTAGCGGATCCTACGAGCAGTACTTC
TRBV6-2/TRBV6-3	NA	NA	TRBJ1-1	CASSYRDREAFF	TGTGCCAGCAGTTACAGGGACCGTGAAGCTTTCTTT
TRBV7-2	few	NA	TRBJ1-4	CASSVAGTGEKLFF	TGTGCCAGCAGCGTAGCCGGGACGGGGGAAAAACTGTTTTTT
TRBV29-1	NA	NA	TRBJ2-3	CSSGVPTDTQYF	TGCAGCTCGGGGGTTCCCACAGATACGCAGTATTTT
TRBV20-1	NA	TRBD1	TRBJ2-1	CSALQGAADNEQFF	TGCAGTGCGTTACAGGGGGCAGCCGACAATGAGCAGTTCTTC
TRBV3-1	NA	NA	TRBJ1-1	CASSQAVGTEAFF	TGTGCCAGCAGCCAGGCCGTGGGCACTGAAGCTTTCTTT
TRBV20-1	NA	TRBD1	TRBJ2-7	CSARAGGSHEQYF	TGCAGTGCTAGGGCAGGGGGCTCCCACGAGCAGTACTTC
TRBV7-3	few	NA	TRBJ2-1	CASSLEVAGSYNEQFF	TGTGCCAGCAGCTTAGAGGTCGCGGGCTCCTACAATGAGCAGTTCTTC
TRBV7-9	NA	NA	TRBJ1-6	CASSLNSLGSPLHF	TGTGCCAGCAGCTTAAACAGTTTAGGGTCACCCCTCCACTTT
TRBV7-2	NA	NA	TRBJ2-7	CASSFSTAPVAYEQYF	TGTGCCAGCAGCTTTTCGACGGCCCCGGTGGCCTACGAGCAGTACTTC
TRBV20-1	NA	TRBD1	TRBJ1-2	CSARAPAGGQSGYTF	TGCAGTGCTAGAGCCCCGGCAGGGGGACAGAGTGGCTACACCTTC
TRBV7-2	NA	NA	TRBJ2-1	CASSLEVLYNEQFF	TGTGCCAGCAGCTTAGAAGTGCTCTACAATGAGCAGTTCTTC
TRBV7-9	NA	NA	TRBJ1-1	CASSAGRVTEAFF	TGTGCCAGCAGCGCAGGGAGGGTCACTGAAGCTTTCTTT
TRBV5-1	few	NA	TRBJ2-3	CASRSDRQYF	TGCGCCAGCAGAAGTGACAGGCAGTATTTT